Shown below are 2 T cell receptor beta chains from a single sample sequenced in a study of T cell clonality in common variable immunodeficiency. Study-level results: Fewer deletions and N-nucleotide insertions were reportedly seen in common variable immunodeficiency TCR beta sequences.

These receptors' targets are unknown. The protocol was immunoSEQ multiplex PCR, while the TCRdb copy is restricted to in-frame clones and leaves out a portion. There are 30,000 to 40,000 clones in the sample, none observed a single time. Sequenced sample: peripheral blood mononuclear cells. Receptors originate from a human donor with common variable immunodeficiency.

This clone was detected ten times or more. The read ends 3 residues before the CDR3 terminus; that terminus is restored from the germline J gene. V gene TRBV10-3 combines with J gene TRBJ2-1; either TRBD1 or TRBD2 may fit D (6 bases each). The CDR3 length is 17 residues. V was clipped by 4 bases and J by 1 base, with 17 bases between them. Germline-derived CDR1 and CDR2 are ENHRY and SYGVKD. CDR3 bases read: TGTGCCATCAGTGGCCCGGAGGGGGTCACTTCCTACAATGAG. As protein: CAISGPEGVTSYNE. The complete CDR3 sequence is CAISGPEGVTSYNEQFF.

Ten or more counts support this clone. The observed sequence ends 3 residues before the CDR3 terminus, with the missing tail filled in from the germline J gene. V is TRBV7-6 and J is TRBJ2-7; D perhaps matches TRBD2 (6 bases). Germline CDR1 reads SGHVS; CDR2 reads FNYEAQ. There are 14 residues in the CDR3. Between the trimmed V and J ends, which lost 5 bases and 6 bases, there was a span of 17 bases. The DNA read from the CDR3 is TGTGCCAGCAGCCACCGACTAGATGGGGCCGAG. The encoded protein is CASSHRLDGAE. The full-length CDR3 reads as CASSHRLDGAEQYF.